By sample fraction, the clone carrying this T cell receptor (beta chain) is large. This record comes from a study of control samples from healthy donors and cancer patients. Assay used: immunoSEQ multiplex PCR; TCRdb lists only in-frame clones, some missing. The sample shows 100,000 or so clones, about 90% of them seen only once. Looked up from germline, CDR1 is SGHAT and CDR2 is FQNNGV. Trimming stripped 5 bases from V and 5 bases from J, with 15 bases between. This CDR3 contains 14 residues. The sequencing input was blood. The chain couples TRBV11-2 to TRBJ1-1; weak D call: TRBD1 (6 bases). The source of this sequence is a woman aged 45-65 years in good health. CDR3 region: CASSDQGIWTEAFF. For the CDR3, the DNA is TGTGCCAGCAGCGACCAGGGGATATGGACTGAAGCTTTCTTT.